The 12 T cell receptor beta chains presented below share a single source sample, sequenced in a study of metastatic and nonmetastatic thyroid tumors. TCRdb reprocessed the PCR reads using MiXCR. This table holds 25,000 to 35,000 clones, roughly 25% found once. None of the patients had undergone any treatment ahead of thyroid surgery. The sequenced material came from blood. Receptors were obtained from a female donor with papillary thyroid cancer or a benign thyroid nodule (not recorded which). Some clones in this sample may be carry-over from other donors' samples.

This clone was seen once. At one boundary the junction diverges from the germline segment, which might be a read error. The rearrangement links TRBV20-1 to TRBJ2-2; 10 bases match TRBD2. CDR1 and CDR2 from the germline V gene are DFQATT and SNEGSKA (reference sequence). This CDR3 region has 16 residues. The CDR3, as DNA: TGCTGTGCCTCATCCCAAGGACTAGCGGACTCCGGGGAGCTGTTTTTT. Translated: CCASSQGLADSGELFF.

The rearrangement links TRBV18 to TRBJ2-5; unclear D gene. V was cut by 2 bases and J by 5 bases, with 12 bases left in between. CDR1 and CDR2 from the germline V gene are KGHSH and LQKENI. There are 14 residues in the CDR3. The CDR3 sequence is CASSPNFGMETQYF. Written as DNA, the CDR3 is TGTGCCAGCTCACCAAATTTTGGAATGGAGACCCAGTACTTC. The whole variable domain, remainder taken from reference TRBV18 and TRBJ2-5, is NAGVMQNPRHLVRRRGQEARLRCSPMKGHSHVYWYRQLPEEGLKFMVYLQKENIIDESGMPKERFSAEFPKEGPSILRIQQVVRGDSAAYFCASSPNFGMETQYFGPGTRLLVL.

CDR3 sequence reads: CASISRGNTIYF. The DNA for the CDR3 is TGTGCCAGCATCTCGAGGGGCAACACCATATATTTT. The chain has TRBV28 and TRBJ1-3; D may be TRBD1 (5 bases). Germline V gene sequence: CDR1 MDHEN, CDR2 SYDVKM. The V end was cut by 7 bases, the J end by 7 bases, with 11 bases between. This CDR3 spans 12 amino acids.

This clone was counted ten times or more. This chain joins TRBV14 and TRBJ2-7; 9 bases agree with TRBD2. The junction had 8 bases not matched to a gene; V was cut back by 2 bases and J by 6 bases. CDR3 size: 15 residues. CDR1 and CDR2 from the germline V gene are SGHDN and FVKESK. CDR3 nucleotide sequence: TGTGCCAGCAGCCAATGGATTAGCGGGAGATTCGAGCAGTACTTC. This codes for CASSQWISGRFEQYF.

There are a few counts of this clone. This chain links TRBV6-8 with TRBJ2-3; 7 bases agree with TRBD1. The CDR3 is 13 residues long. The V gene's germline CDR1 is MNHGY and CDR2 SAAAGT. Trimming took 6 bases from V and 4 from J; bases not matched to a gene: 4. The CDR3 region has the DNA TGTGCCAGCAGGCCAGGGGGAGCAGATACGCAGTATTTT. Amino acid sequence: CASRPGGADTQYF.

This clone was counted many times. The chain joins TRBV6-1 to TRBJ2-3; D possibly matches TRBD1 or TRBD2 (5 bases each). Germline V gene sequence: CDR1 MNHNS, CDR2 SASEGT. With 6 bases removed from V and 0 bases from J, the gap between germline ends came to 13 bases. The CDR3 has 15 residues. CDR3 sequence reads: CASSGAMESTDTQYF. The CDR3 nucleotides are TGTGCCAGCAGCGGGGCTATGGAGAGCACAGATACGCAGTATTTT.

This clone was found a few times. J is TRBJ2-3 and V is TRBV10-3; TRBD2 aligns across 8 bases. V was pared by 4 bases and J by 10 bases, with 16 bases of the junction left unmatched. The germline V gene has CDR1 ENHRY and CDR2 SYGVKD. The CDR3 loop spans 16 amino acids. CDR3 in DNA: TGTGCCATCAGTGGGGTGGAAGCGGGAGAGGGGGATTCGCAGTATTTT. Residues: CAISGVEAGEGDSQYF.

In its sample, this clone was seen many times. This chain uses TRBV6-2 or TRBV6-3 with TRBJ1-1; D unclear. Germline assignment: CDR1 MNHEY and CDR2 SVGEGT. The CDR3 spans 15 residues. The germline V and J ends were trimmed by 3 bases and 4 bases, with 15 bases remaining between them. CDR3 DNA: TGTGCCAGCAGTTATGGCGGGTTCACTGGCACTGAAGCTTTCTTT. It is translated as CASSYGGFTGTEAFF.

Worth noting for this clone: One end of the junction does not line up with germline, which may come from a read error. Here the CDR3 reads CASSQKQGSYNERFF. The CDR3 DNA reads as TGTGCCAGCAGCCAAAAACAGGGTTCCTACAATGAGCGGTTCTTT. The chain is built from TRBV11-1 and TRBJ2-1, with D possibly being TRBD1 (6 bases). This CDR3 is built from 15 residues. Per the germline V gene, CDR1 is SGHAT and CDR2 is FQDESV (reference sequence).

As concerns this clone: The junction and the germline gene differ at one end; a read error may be behind it. DNA for the CDR3: TGTGCCATCAGCACGGGAAGAGGGGGCCCCTACGAGCAGTACTTC. Translated: CAISTGRGGPYEQYF. V usage is TRBV5-6 and J usage is TRBJ2-7; 7 nucleotides line up with TRBD1. The CDR3 is made up of 15 amino acids. Germline CDR1 reads SGHDT; CDR2 reads YYEEEE.

This clone was detected many times. This sequence joins TRBV20-1 and TRBJ1-3; D possibly corresponds to TRBD1 (6 bases). Deletions cut 0 bases from V and 2 bases from J, with 11 bases between. The V gene's germline CDR1 is DFQATT and CDR2 SNEGSKA (reference sequence). This CDR3 contains 15 residues. The CDR3 sequence is CSARDLNRAGNTIYF. For the CDR3, the DNA is TGCAGTGCTAGAGATTTGAACAGGGCTGGAAACACCATATATTTT.

Details on this clone: Compared with germline, one end of the junction differs, possibly owing to a read error. The chain has TRBV20-1 and TRBJ1-1, with a tentative D call TRBD1 (6 bases). Germline-derived CDR1 and CDR2 are DFQATT and SNEGSKA (reference sequence). The CDR3 is 15 amino acids. The CDR3 is CSAEEPGHKNTAAFF. DNA of the CDR3: TGCAGTGCTGAAGAGCCGGGACACAAGAACACTGCAGCTTTCTTT.